This T cell receptor beta chain was captured in a study of OX40 agonist ivuxolimab in advanced cancers. Overall study context: The study treated patients with ivuxolimab, an agonistic anti-OX40 (CD134) antibody.

General study findings and limits: The antigen specificity of the peripheral T cells (those that were expanded) was not determined. On average, a greater number of expanded clones characterised CD8+ T cells relative to CD4+.

With regard to this clone: Its antigen is undetermined.

Repertoires were generated with immunoSEQ multiplex PCR, while TCRdb's copy carries only in-frame clones and drops some. In the table there are tens of thousands of clones, around nine tenths of which are singletons. This CDR3 contains 15 residues. The germline CDR1 and CDR2 sequences are MNHNS and SASEGT. V lost 5 bases and J lost 6; bases outside the gene matches: 7. This rearrangement joins TRBV6-1 to TRBJ2-1; 10 nucleotides agree with TRBD1. This material consisted of CD4+ or CD8+ T cells sorted from blood, taken in a trial of the OX40 agonist ivuxolimab. This TCR came from an adult with an advanced solid tumor such as melanoma, head and neck, liver or kidney cancer. The CDR3: CASSLAGTGANEQFF. CDR3 coding DNA: TGTGCCAGCAGTCTGGCCGGGACAGGGGCCAATGAGCAGTTCTTC.